Each of the 15 T cell receptor beta chains below was sequenced from the same sample in a study of shared clonotypes between healthy human individuals. The protocol was immunoSEQ multiplex PCR, while the TCRdb copy is restricted to in-frame clones and leaves out a portion. The sample carries 2.3 million or so clones, more than 80% recorded once. The sequenced material came from naive CD4+ T cells from PBMCs. Stated subset: CD45RA+ positively selected. The source is a man between 18 and 29 years old in good health. Some clones in this sample may be carry-over from other donors' samples.

The rearrangement joins TRBV2 to TRBJ1-1; 8 nucleotides align to TRBD1. With 6 bases clipped from V and 2 bases from J, the junction kept 5 bases outside the gene matches. The CDR3 is made up of 14 amino acids. The V gene's germline CDR1 is SNHLY and CDR2 FYNNEI. The CDR3 protein is CASSGQGDNTEAFF. The DNA for the CDR3 is TGTGCCAGCAGCGGACAGGGAGATAACACTGAAGCTTTCTTT.

The CDR3 spells CASSRTAGYEQYF. Written as DNA, the CDR3 is TGTGCCAGCAGCCGGACGGCGGGCTACGAGCAGTACTTC. V and J are TRBV7-9 and TRBJ2-7, with TRBD2 as a possible D gene (5 bases). Germline values: CDR1 SEHNR, CDR2 FQNEAQ (reference sequence). The CDR3 is 13 amino acids. Deletions cut 5 bases from V and 3 bases from J, with 11 bases between.

This sequence joins TRBV18 and TRBJ2-7; D ambiguous. CDR1 KGHSH and CDR2 LQKENI come from the germline V gene. The CDR3 consists of 13 residues. V gave up 6 bases and J gave up 3 bases, with 12 bases separating them. The CDR3 sequence: CASSPTLNYEQYF. Here the CDR3 DNA reads TGTGCCAGCTCCCCAACCCTCAACTACGAGCAGTACTTC.

This rearrangement joins TRBV29-1 to TRBJ2-1, with 13 positions matching TRBD2. The V gene end was trimmed by 3 bases and the J gene end by 0 bases; junction bases not matched to a gene: 11. The germline CDR1 and CDR2 sequences are SQVTM and ANQGSEA. The CDR3 totals 19 residues. CDR3 DNA: TGCAGCGTTGAGGGGGGGACTAGCGGGACCCTGAGCTCCTACAATGAGCAGTTCTTC. Protein sequence: CSVEGGTSGTLSSYNEQFF.

The V gene is TRBV6-5, the J gene TRBJ1-2; D is uncertain. Trimming stripped 2 bases from V and 4 bases from J, with 17 bases between. The CDR3 loop spans 16 amino acids. CDR1 is MNHEY and CDR2 is SVGAGI in the germline V gene. The CDR3 DNA reads as TGTGCCAGCAGTTACGCCCCTCCCCCCCAAGCCTATGGCTACACCTTC. Residues: CASSYAPPPQAYGYTF.

The chain carries TRBV5-1 and TRBJ2-7; D perhaps matches TRBD2 (5 bases). Germline CDR1 is SGHRS and CDR2 is YFSETQ. Trimming shortened V by 0 bases and J by 4 bases, and 11 bases separated the two germline ends. The CDR3 runs to 14 residues. The CDR3, as DNA: TGCGCCAGCAGCTTGGGAGGGCGGCTGTACGAGCAGTACTTC. It specifies CASSLGGRLYEQYF.

The CDR3 DNA reads TGCGCCAGCAGCCTGGGGACTAGCGGGTCTAGCACAGATACGCAGTATTTT. It translates to CASSLGTSGSSTDTQYF. This chain links TRBV5-1 with TRBJ2-3; 12 bases map to TRBD2. The V and J ends lost 4 bases and 0 bases, in that order; junction bases with no gene match: 6. The CDR3 runs to 17 residues. Per germline, CDR1 SGHRS and CDR2 YFSETQ.

The table lists this clone with a few counts. The chain links TRBV5-8 to TRBJ2-3, with D possibly TRBD2 on 6 matching bases. CDR1 is SGHTS, CDR2 YDEGEE, per germline. The ends were cut back, 7 bases at V and 1 base at J, with 13 bases in the middle. This CDR3 is built from 14 residues. CDR3 loop: CASEYGGGTDTQYF. CDR3 in DNA: TGTGCCAGCGAATACGGAGGGGGCACAGATACGCAGTATTTT.

The V call is TRBV18, the J call TRBJ2-1; D may be TRBD1 (6 bases). This CDR3 spans 15 amino acids. Between the trimmed V and J ends, which lost 4 bases and 4 bases, there was a span of 14 bases. Looked up from germline, CDR1 is KGHSH and CDR2 is LQKENI. The CDR3 protein is CASSLDLGQYNEQFF. The CDR3 nucleotides read TGTGCCAGCTCACTCGACCTCGGACAGTACAATGAGCAGTTCTTC.

This chain connects TRBV30 to TRBJ1-6, with D perhaps matching TRBD1 (5 bases). CDR3 length: 17 residues. Trimming took 1 base from V and 7 from J, leaving 20 bases between them. Per germline, CDR1 GTSNPN and CDR2 SVGIG (reference sequence). DNA of the CDR3: TGTGCCTGGAGTGGGGCCAGGGACGGGCTTAGCAATTCACCCCTCCACTTT. Translating gives CAWSGARDGLSNSPLHF.

The J gene is TRBJ2-7, the V gene TRBV27; 13 bases line up with TRBD2. J gave up 3 bases and V 4 bases, and 0 bases lay outside the gene matches. The CDR3 has 14 residues. The V gene's germline CDR1 is MNHEY and CDR2 SMNVEV (reference sequence). The CDR3 DNA sequence: TGTGCCAGCAGTTGGACTAGCGGGAGCTACGAGCAGTACTTC. This encodes CASSWTSGSYEQYF.

This rearrangement joins TRBV6-1 to TRBJ1-1; no firm D call. The V end lost 7 bases, the J end lost 5 bases, and 14 bases lay between the germline ends. The CDR3 runs 13 residues. Germline loops: CDR1 MNHNS, CDR2 SASEGT. The DNA of the CDR3 is TGTGCCAGCACGGTAGTGGTGAGGACTGAAGCTTTCTTT. Amino acid sequence: CASTVVVRTEAFF.

This sequence joins TRBV2 and TRBJ2-1; D remains unclear. The CDR3 extends over 13 amino acids. V was pared by 3 bases and J by 4 bases, with 7 bases between. In germline, CDR1 is SNHLY, CDR2 FYNNEI. The CDR3 protein is CASSEEPYNEQFF. DNA of the CDR3: TGTGCCAGCAGTGAGGAACCTTACAATGAGCAGTTCTTC. The whole variable domain, filled in from reference TRBV2 and TRBJ2-1, reads EPEVTQTPSHQVTQMGQEVILRCVPISNHLYFYWYRQILGQKVEFLVSFYNNEISEKSEIFDDQFSVERPDGSNFTLKIRSTKLEDSAMYFCASSEEPYNEQFFGPGTRLTVL.

This clone was found once. The chain carries TRBV6-1 and TRBJ2-7, with 12 bases lining up with TRBD1. CDR1 MNHNS and CDR2 SASEGT come from the germline V gene. With V trimmed by 4 bases and J by 5 bases, 9 bases remained unmatched. The CDR3 totals 16 residues. The CDR3 protein is CASSATGTGGRHEQYF. CDR3 in DNA: TGTGCCAGCAGTGCAACCGGGACAGGGGGCCGACACGAGCAGTACTTC.

This chain uses TRBV27 with TRBJ2-7; weak D call: TRBD1 (5 bases). The ends were cut back, 4 bases at V and 0 bases at J, with 10 bases in the middle. The germline CDR1 and CDR2 sequences are MNHEY and SMNVEV (reference sequence). The CDR3 length is 14 residues. The CDR3 DNA follows: TGTGCCAGCAGTTGGCAGGGTGACTCCTACGAGCAGTACTTC. Amino acid sequence: CASSWQGDSYEQYF.